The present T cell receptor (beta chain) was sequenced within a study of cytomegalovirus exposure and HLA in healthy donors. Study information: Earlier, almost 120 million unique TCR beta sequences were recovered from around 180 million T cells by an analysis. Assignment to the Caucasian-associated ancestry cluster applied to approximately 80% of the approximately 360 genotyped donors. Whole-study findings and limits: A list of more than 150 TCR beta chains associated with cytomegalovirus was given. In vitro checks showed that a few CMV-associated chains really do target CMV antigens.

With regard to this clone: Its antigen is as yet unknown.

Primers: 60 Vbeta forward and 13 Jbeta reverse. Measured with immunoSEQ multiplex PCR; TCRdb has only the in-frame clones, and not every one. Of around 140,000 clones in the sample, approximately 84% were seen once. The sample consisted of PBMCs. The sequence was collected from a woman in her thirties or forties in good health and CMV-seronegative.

Here the CDR3 DNA reads TGTGCCAGCAGAACAGGGTTTAGCACAGATACGCAGTATTTT. Amino acid sequence: CASRTGFSTDTQYF. The J gene is TRBJ2-3, the V gene TRBV27, with D possibly matching TRBD1 (6 bases). The CDR3 is 14 residues long. Germline V CDR1 and CDR2: MNHEY, SMNVEV (reference sequence). Trimming pared 6 bases from V and 0 bases from J, leaving 10 bases between.